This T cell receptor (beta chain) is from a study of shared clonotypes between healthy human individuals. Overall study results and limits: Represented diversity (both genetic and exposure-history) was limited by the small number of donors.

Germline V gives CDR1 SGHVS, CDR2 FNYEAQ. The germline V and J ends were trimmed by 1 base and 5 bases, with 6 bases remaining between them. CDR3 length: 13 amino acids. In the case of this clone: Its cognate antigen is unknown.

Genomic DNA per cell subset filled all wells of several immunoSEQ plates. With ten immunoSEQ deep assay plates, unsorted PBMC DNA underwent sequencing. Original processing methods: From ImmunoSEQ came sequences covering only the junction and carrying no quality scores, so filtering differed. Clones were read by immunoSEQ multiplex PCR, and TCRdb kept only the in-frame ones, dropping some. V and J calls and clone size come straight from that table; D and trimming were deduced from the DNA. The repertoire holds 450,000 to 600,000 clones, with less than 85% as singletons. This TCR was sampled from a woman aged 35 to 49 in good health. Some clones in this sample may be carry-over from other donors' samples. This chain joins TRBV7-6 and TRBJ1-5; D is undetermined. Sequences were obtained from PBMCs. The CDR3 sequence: CASSLGSYQPQHF. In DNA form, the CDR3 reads TGTGCCAGCAGCTTAGGGAGTTATCAGCCCCAGCATTTT. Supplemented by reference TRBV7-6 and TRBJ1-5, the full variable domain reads GAGVSQSPRYKVTKRGQDVALRCDPISGHVSLYWYRQALGQGPEFLTYFNYEAQQDKSGLPNDRFSAERPEGSISTLTIQRTEQRDSAMYRCASSLGSYQPQHFGDGTRLSIL.